This passage covers 23 T cell receptor beta chains from one sample sequenced in a study of shared T cell receptors in the human thymus. Assay used: immunoSEQ multiplex PCR; TCRdb lists only in-frame clones, some missing. The sample records about 660,000 clones, roughly 88% being singletons. The same sample was also studied in work on human thymus T cells.

The specimen was thymocytes. The receptors stem from a boy less than two years old with a congenital heart defect.

As to this clone: At one of its ends the junction is not consistent with the germline gene, which may arise from a read error. V and J are TRBV27 and TRBJ1-2; TRBD1 matches at 10 bases. The CDR3 has 14 amino acids. CDR1 and CDR2 from the germline V gene are MNHEY and SMNVEV (reference sequence). CDR3 sequence: CASSPGQGRVPFAF. The CDR3 region has the DNA TGTGCCAGCAGTCCGGGACAGGGGAGGGTCCCCTTCGCCTTC.

The rearrangement uses TRBV5-6 and TRBJ1-2; a weak D match, TRBD1 (5 bases). Looked up from germline, CDR1 is SGHDT and CDR2 is YYEEEE. V shed 4 bases and J shed 8 bases, with 27 bases lying between them. The CDR3 consists of 17 residues. The CDR3 sequence: CASSPPPTENKVGGYTF. In DNA, the CDR3 is TGTGCCAGCAGCCCCCCCCCGACAGAGAACAAGGTGGGGGGCTACACCTTC.

The V and J genes are TRBV5-6 and TRBJ2-1; D may be TRBD2 (5 bases). Germline V lookup: CDR1 SGHDT, CDR2 YYEEEE. Trimming took 0 bases from V and 10 from J, leaving 14 bases between them. This CDR3 contains 14 residues. CDR3 DNA sequence: TGTGCCAGCAGCTTGGGCCTAGCACCGCAGGAGCAGTTCTTC. Amino acid sequence: CASSLGLAPQEQFF.

This chain joins TRBV7-2 and TRBJ2-7; D is undetermined. This CDR3 has 12 amino acids. Trimming removed 3 bases at V and 6 bases at J, with 9 bases between. Per germline, CDR1 SGHTA and CDR2 FQGNSA. CDR3 sequence: CASSFITGEQYF. The CDR3 DNA reads as TGTGCCAGCAGCTTCATAACGGGCGAGCAGTACTTC.

The J gene is TRBJ2-5, the V gene TRBV4-3; 8 positions agree with TRBD2. Germline CDR1 is LGHNA and CDR2 is YSLEER. The CDR3 consists of 16 residues. The J segment lost 4 bases and the V segment lost 0 bases, leaving 7 bases of the junction unmatched. The CDR3 sequence: CASSQEGSGVVETQYF. The CDR3 DNA is TGCGCCAGCAGCCAAGAGGGTAGCGGGGTCGTAGAGACCCAGTACTTC.

This rearrangement joins TRBV7-9 to TRBJ1-3; tentative D call: TRBD1 (5 bases). V shed 5 bases and J shed 3 bases, with 20 bases lying between them. The CDR3 spans 17 residues. The germline gives CDR1 SEHNR, CDR2 FQNEAQ (reference sequence). Here the CDR3 reads CASSPIPSQGGGNTIYF. The CDR3 coding sequence is TGTGCCAGCAGCCCAATTCCCTCGCAGGGAGGTGGAAACACCATATATTTT.

The rearrangement uses TRBV2 and TRBJ2-1, with 14 bases fitting TRBD2. V was clipped by 3 bases and J by 1 base; unmatched bases: 8. Per germline, CDR1 SNHLY and CDR2 FYNNEI. The CDR3 is made up of 19 amino acids. The CDR3 reads CASSDGTSGSNRSYNEQFF. DNA of the CDR3: TGTGCCAGCAGTGATGGGACTAGCGGGAGTAATAGATCCTACAATGAGCAGTTCTTC.

This clone was found a few times. The J gene is TRBJ2-1, the V gene TRBV28; 10 nucleotides agree with TRBD2. This CDR3 comprises 18 residues. The V segment lost 2 bases and the J segment 3 bases; nucleotides outside the gene matches: 10. Germline V gene data show CDR1 as MDHEN and CDR2 as SYDVKM. The CDR3 DNA is TGTGCCAGCAGTTTAGTGGCTAGCGGGAGAGTAAGCTACAATGAGCAGTTCTTC. This translates into CASSLVASGRVSYNEQFF.

V gene TRBV19 combines with J gene TRBJ2-7, with D possibly TRBD2 on 6 matching bases. The CDR3 covers 16 residues. Germline V CDR1 and CDR2: LNHDA, SQIVND (reference sequence). V lost 6 bases and J 6 bases, leaving 24 bases between the germline ends. The CDR3 region has the DNA TGTGCCAGTAGCCCACGGAAGGCAGGGACTTCCGGCGAGCAGTACTTC. It yields the protein CASSPRKAGTSGEQYF.

This chain connects TRBV27 to TRBJ2-5; TRBD2 matches 7 bases. Trimming took 2 bases from V and 4 from J; bases not matched to a gene: 16. This CDR3 spans 18 amino acids. Germline assignment: CDR1 MNHEY and CDR2 SMNVEV (reference sequence). CDR3 in amino acids: CASSLNPPQLAQRETQYF. In DNA form, the CDR3 reads TGTGCCAGCAGTTTAAACCCCCCACAACTAGCGCAGAGAGAGACCCAGTACTTC.

The V call is TRBV5-8, the J call TRBJ2-1; 8 bases align to TRBD2. CDR1 and CDR2 from the germline V gene are SGHTS and YDEGEE. With 0 bases clipped from V and 8 bases from J, the junction kept 7 bases outside the gene matches. The CDR3 has 15 residues. The CDR3: CASSLDGSGVYEQFF. The CDR3 DNA reads TGTGCCAGCAGCTTGGATGGTAGCGGGGTCTATGAGCAGTTCTTC. The full variable domain, in which reference TRBV5-8 and TRBJ2-1 provide the parts outside the CDR3, is EAGVTQSPTHLIKTRGQQATLRCSPISGHTSVYWYQQALGLGLQFLLWYDEGEERNRGNFPPRFSGRQFPNYSSELNVNALELEDSALYLCASSLDGSGVYEQFFGPGTRLTVL.

The chain employs TRBV5-6 and TRBJ1-2, with TRBD1 as a possible D gene (6 bases). Germline CDR1 reads SGHDT; CDR2 reads YYEEEE. Trimming left V 1 base short and J 4 bases short, with 17 bases between. The CDR3 spans 16 residues. Here the CDR3 reads CASSLPGGASTYGYTF. The CDR3 DNA reads as TGTGCCAGCAGCTTGCCCGGGGGGGCGTCCACCTATGGCTACACCTTC.

The chain is built from TRBV12-5 and TRBJ2-7; 11 bases agree with TRBD2. The CDR3 contains 16 residues. The trim removed 5 bases at V and 2 bases at J, leaving 8 bases unmatched. Germline-derived CDR1 and CDR2 are LGHNT and FRNRAP. The CDR3 region has the DNA TGTGCTAGTGGTCCCCCTCTAGCGGGAGGCACCTACGAGCAGTACTTC. This encodes CASGPPLAGGTYEQYF.

The chain joins TRBV19 to TRBJ2-1, with 9 positions matching TRBD1. The CDR3 contains 14 residues. The germline gives CDR1 LNHDA, CDR2 SQIVND (reference sequence). V gave up 8 bases and J gave up 4 bases; unmatched junction bases: 6. CDR3 protein: CASGTGTGYNEQFF. The CDR3 nucleotides are TGTGCCAGTGGTACCGGGACAGGGTACAATGAGCAGTTCTTC.

This chain uses TRBV5-5 with TRBJ2-7; TRBD2 matches at 8 bases. CDR3 length equals 15 residues. The ends lost 2 bases at V and 1 base at J; junction bases unmatched: 5. Looked up from germline, CDR1 is SGHKS and CDR2 is YYEKEE (reference sequence). CDR3 DNA sequence: TGTGCCAGCAGCTTTGGTCCTAGCGGGTCCTACGAGCAGTACTTC. Residues: CASSFGPSGSYEQYF.

This clone was counted a single time. DNA of the CDR3: TGCGCCAGCAGCCTAGGCTCGACAGGGGTTGACTATGGCTACACCTTC. This translates into CASSLGSTGVDYGYTF. J is TRBJ1-2 and V is TRBV4-3; 8 nucleotides agree with TRBD1. This CDR3 spans 16 amino acids. Germline CDR1 reads LGHNA; CDR2 reads YSLEER. The trim removed 4 bases at V and 3 bases at J, leaving 10 bases unmatched.

Concerning this clone: The same CDR3 arises from other DNA sequences in this sample as well. The rearrangement uses TRBV5-6 and TRBJ1-5; maybe TRBD1 (5 bases). Per germline, CDR1 SGHDT and CDR2 YYEEEE. V lost 0 bases to trimming and J lost 6 bases, with 13 bases between them. The CDR3 is 15 residues long. The CDR3 nucleotides are TGTGCCAGCAGCTTGGGGCAGGGCTCAAGTCAGCCCCAGCATTTT. It translates to CASSLGQGSSQPQHF. The variable domain in full, completed from reference TRBV5-6 and TRBJ1-5, reads DAGVTQSPTHLIKTRGQQVTLRCSPKSGHDTVSWYQQALGQGPQFIFQYYEEEERQRGNFPDRFSGHQFPNYSSELNVNALLLGDSALYLCASSLGQGSSQPQHFGDGTRLSIL.

This chain connects TRBV7-9 to TRBJ1-1; 7 bases map to TRBD1. Trimming removed 1 base from V and 6 bases from J; junction bases left unmatched: 5. Looked up from germline, CDR1 is SEHNR and CDR2 is FQNEAQ (reference sequence). The CDR3 length is 14 residues. The CDR3 is CASSLDRGAAEAFF. The CDR3 region has the DNA TGTGCCAGCAGCTTAGACAGGGGTGCGGCTGAAGCTTTCTTT.

The chain recombines TRBV6-1 with TRBJ1-2, with 7 bases aligning to TRBD1. J lost 3 bases, V lost 3 bases, and 13 bases had no gene match. The CDR3 is 17 residues long. Germline lookup yields CDR1 MNHNS and CDR2 SASEGT. The CDR3 region has the DNA TGTGCCAGCAGTGACAAGACAGGGTCCGAAAGGGACTATGGCTACACCTTC. Its translation is CASSDKTGSERDYGYTF.

In regard to this clone: Other DNA sequences from this sample encode an identical CDR3 as well. The chain joins TRBV4-3 to TRBJ2-7; 7 bases agree with TRBD2. CDR1 is LGHNA, CDR2 YSLEER, per germline. This CDR3 region has 15 residues. Trimming at V came to 0 bases and at J to 0 bases, leaving 2 bases not matched to a gene. The CDR3 region has the DNA TGCGCCAGCAGCCAAGATCGCGGGAGCTCCTACGAGCAGTACTTC. Encoded protein: CASSQDRGSSYEQYF.

The chain links TRBV4-3 to TRBJ2-3, with D possibly being TRBD2 (6 bases). Trimming removed 4 bases at V and 0 bases at J, with 17 bases between. The CDR3 is 17 amino acids. Germline CDR1 is LGHNA and CDR2 is YSLEER. CDR3: CASSRSPGTLSTDTQYF. CDR3 in DNA: TGCGCCAGCAGCCGGTCGCCCGGGACTCTTAGCACAGATACGCAGTATTTT.

This clone showed up just once. The CDR3 nucleotides are TGTGCCAGCAGCCAGGGACAGGTCTTCTACGAGCAGTACTTC. Protein product: CASSQGQVFYEQYF. V usage is TRBV4-2 and J usage is TRBJ2-7; 8 positions agree with TRBD1. V lost 3 bases, J lost 3 bases, and 4 bases stayed unmatched. Germline assignment: CDR1 LGHNA and CDR2 YNFKEQ. The CDR3 is made up of 14 amino acids.

The table lists this clone with a count of one. The J gene is TRBJ2-3, the V gene TRBV11-3; 11 bases are a match to TRBD1. Germline-derived CDR1 and CDR2 are SGHNT and YENEEA. The CDR3 extends over 17 amino acids. The V and J ends lost 3 bases and 1 base, in that order; junction bases with no gene match: 6. The CDR3, as DNA: TGTGCCAGCAGCTTGGAGCCGGGACAGGGGGGCACAGATACGCAGTATTTT. This gives the protein CASSLEPGQGGTDTQYF.